A selection of T cell receptor beta chains follows, all from one sample in a study of blood T cell repertoires in COVID-19. Profiling relied on immunoSEQ multiplex PCR, and the TCRdb table lists in-frame clones only, not all of them. The repertoire holds a few hundred thousand clones, roughly nine tenths seen once, with under 1.3% in the top ten. Sequenced: PBMCs or T cells enriched from blood (not recorded which). These receptors came from a woman aged 30 to 39 who had recovered from COVID-19. Each CDR3 is given with its conserved first and last residue. Size values are once, few and many counts, or a class for expanded clones, and some rows have none.

j_call | clone_size | v_call | cdr3_aa
TRBJ1-1 | NA | TRBV7-9 | CASNSGDTEAFF
TRBJ2-7 | NA | TRBV27 | CASSFGQGYEQYF
TRBJ1-1 | NA | TRBV5-1 | CASSQGTGPMNTEAFF
TRBJ1-2 | NA | TRBV9 | CASSVGWTEVGYTF
TRBJ2-7 | NA | TRBV10-1 | CASSSDRGSSYEQYF
TRBJ1-1 | NA | TRBV2 | CASSEGQGDDTEAFF
TRBJ1-1 | NA | TRBV7-9 | CASSLDAGDTEAFF
TRBJ2-1 | NA | TRBV4-1 | CASSQAGDTLWYTEQFF
TRBJ2-1 | NA | TRBV30 | CAWRGQGSYNEQFF
TRBJ1-4 | NA | TRBV5-1 | CASSPRSGGADGGEKLFF
TRBJ2-7 | NA | TRBV5-4 | CASSSGGPSGGAKAVEQYF
TRBJ1-2 | NA | TRBV14 | CASSQFLTGIYGYTF
TRBJ1-2 | NA | TRBV2 | CASSEDRGHDGYTF
TRBJ1-4 | few | TRBV3-1/TRBV3-2 | CAALTGAEKLFF
TRBJ1-2 | NA | TRBV27 | CASSLSFARLTRRGYTF
TRBJ2-7 | few | TRBV3-1/TRBV3-2 | CASSQYPTSGGLRAEQYF
TRBJ1-5 | few | TRBV4-1 | CASSQEHTNQPQHF
TRBJ2-7 | NA | TRBV5-6 | CASSPTGQGRYEQYF
TRBJ2-1 | NA | TRBV18 | CASSRPKPGQGVNEQFF
TRBJ2-7 | NA | TRBV21-1 | CASSKVGQGRTYEQYF
TRBJ1-2 | once | TRBV7-9 | CASSLVVGVGYTF
TRBJ1-5 | NA | TRBV2 | CASSESARNQPQHF
TRBJ2-7 | NA | TRBV5-6 | CASSPPGGGYEQYF
TRBJ2-1 | once | TRBV3-1/TRBV3-2 | CASSPLSSRVDYNEQFF
TRBJ2-2 | NA | TRBV10-3 | CAISEGTGGNTGELFF
TRBJ2-3 | NA | TRBV13 | CASSPGDTQYF
TRBJ1-4 | NA | TRBV7-9 | CASSLGRQGNEKLFF
TRBJ2-7 | once | TRBV10-3 | CAISDPTGAYEQYF
TRBJ1-4 | once | TRBV18 | CASSPGQAEKLFF
TRBJ1-4 | few | TRBV21-1 | CASSKNRALYEKLFF
TRBJ1-4 | NA | TRBV5-1 | CASGTGGPLNEKLFF
TRBJ2-5 | NA | TRBV5-4 | CASSLELAGGQETQYF
TRBJ2-3 | NA | TRBV5-1 | CASSFGTSVPDTQYF
TRBJ2-7 | NA | TRBV3-1/TRBV3-2 | CASSQDPNTPNSYEQYF